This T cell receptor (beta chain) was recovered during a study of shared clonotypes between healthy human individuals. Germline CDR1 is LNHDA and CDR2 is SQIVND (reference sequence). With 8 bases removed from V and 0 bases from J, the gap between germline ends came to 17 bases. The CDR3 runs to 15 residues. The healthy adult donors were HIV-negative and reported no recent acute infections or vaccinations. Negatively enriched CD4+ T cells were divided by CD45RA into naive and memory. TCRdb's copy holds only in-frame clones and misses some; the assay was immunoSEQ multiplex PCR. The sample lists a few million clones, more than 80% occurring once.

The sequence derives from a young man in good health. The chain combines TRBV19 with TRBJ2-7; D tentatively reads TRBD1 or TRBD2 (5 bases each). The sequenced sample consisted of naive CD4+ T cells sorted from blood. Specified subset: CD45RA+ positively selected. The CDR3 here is CASQVGVGSSYEQYF. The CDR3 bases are TGTGCCAGTCAAGTAGGGGTTGGGAGCTCCTACGAGCAGTACTTC.